The rows below give T cell receptor beta chains drawn from one sample of a study of blood T cells in healthy people across ages. TCRdb re-called the 5' RACE reads through MiXCR, storing one row per CDR3 protein. The table shows 650,000 to 700,000 distinct CDR3 sequences, with roughly half occurring only once. The sequenced sample consisted of blood. The source is a woman older than 75 in good health. Both conserved end residues are part of each CDR3. A D gene is named only where the DNA matches it firmly. Clone size, where shown, is once, few, many, or a class for clones that have expanded.

>NA|TRBV20-1|TRBJ2-7|NA
TGCAGTGCTGGGCAGCGGAGCAGCTACGAGCAGTACTTC
CSAGQRSSYEQYF
>NA|TRBV20-1|TRBJ1-2|NA
TGCAGTGCTCGGACGGAGAACTATGGCTACACCTTC
CSARTENYGYTF
>NA|TRBV15|TRBJ2-5|many
TGTGCCACCAGCAGAGATAGCTACGCAAAGGGGGAAGAGACCCAGTACTTC
CATSRDSYAKGEETQYF
>TRBD1|TRBV6-1|TRBJ1-1|NA
TGTGCCAGCAGCGGACAGGCTGTGGCGACTGAAGCTTTCTTT
CASSGQAVATEAFF
>NA|TRBV20-1|TRBJ2-3|many
TGCAGTGCTCCTTCGCGGCCCGGCACAGATACGCAGTATTTT
CSAPSRPGTDTQYF
>TRBD2|TRBV20-1|TRBJ2-7|many
TGCAGTGCTTCACCGCCACTAGCGGGGACCTACGAGCAGTACTTC
CSASPPLAGTYEQYF
>NA|TRBV5-8|TRBJ2-1|few
TGTGCCAGCAGCCTCCGGACTACAAACAATGAGCAGTTCTTC
CASSLRTTNNEQFF
>TRBD1|TRBV6-1|TRBJ1-5|once
TGTGCCAGCAGCCGTACAGGGGTACTAGCAGATCAGCCCCAGCATTTT
CASSRTGVLADQPQHF
>NA|TRBV27|TRBJ2-7|NA
TGTGCCAGCAGTCCCCCCTCTAGCCTACCACTTACGCAGCAGTACTTC
CASSPPSSLPLTQQYF
>TRBD2|TRBV6-5|TRBJ2-3|many
TGTGCCAGCAAGGCGGGGGGGATTTCAGATACGCAGTATTTT
CASKAGGISDTQYF
>TRBD1|TRBV28|TRBJ1-1|NA
TGTGCCAGCAGGTCCGGGACAGGGGGCGCAGGGGAAGCTTTCTTT
CASRSGTGGAGEAFF
>TRBD1|TRBV6-5|TRBJ1-2|many
TGTGCCAGCAGTTACCACCGGGACAGGGCTGGCTATGGCTACACCTTC
CASSYHRDRAGYGYTF
>TRBD2|TRBV7-9|TRBJ2-1|few
TGTGCCAGCAAGAGACTAGCGGTTGAGCAGTTCTTC
CASKRLAVEQFF
>TRBD1|TRBV25-1|TRBJ2-1|NA
TGTGCCAGCAGTGAATTCTTTCGCGGGACAGGTTACAATGAGCAGTTCTTC
CASSEFFRGTGYNEQFF
>NA|TRBV29-1|TRBJ2-1|many
TGCAGCGGGTACGGGACACCAAGCTCCTACAATGAGCAGTTCTTC
CSGYGTPSSYNEQFF
>TRBD1|TRBV29-1|TRBJ2-3|NA
TGCAGCGTTGGAATCCGGGACAGATTGTTGTCGGTGCAAGATACGCAGTATTTT
CSVGIRDRLLSVQDTQYF
>TRBD1|TRBV6-5|TRBJ1-2|NA
TGTGCCAGCAGTTACTCGGGGGACAGGGGGCGTTGGGGCTACACCTTC
CASSYSGDRGRWGYTF
>NA|TRBV5-1|TRBJ2-1|NA
TGCGCCAGCAGCGTGCCCGGGGTTAATGAGCAGTTCTTC
CASSVPGVNEQFF
>NA|TRBV3-1|TRBJ2-7|many
TGTGCCAGCAGCCAGGGGACTCCATTCCGCGAGCAGTACTTC
CASSQGTPFREQYF
>TRBD1|TRBV25-1|TRBJ2-4|NA
TGTGCCAGCAGTGAATATGGTACAGGGGTCATTCAGTACTTC
CASSEYGTGVIQYF
>TRBD2|TRBV20-1|TRBJ2-4|many
TGCAGTGCTGGGATCCCGCTGGGTAGCGGGGGAATAGCCAAAAACATTCAGTACTTC
CSAGIPLGSGGIAKNIQYF
>NA|TRBV20-1|TRBJ2-1|many
TGCAGTGCTAGAGAATTGGCGGCTTGGAATGAGCAGTTCTTC
CSARELAAWNEQFF
>NA|TRBV13|TRBJ1-5|NA
TGTGCCAGCAGCTTGGGGCAGGGGTCTAGTCAGCCCCAGCATTTT
CASSLGQGSSQPQHF
>NA|TRBV28|TRBJ1-1|NA
TGTGCCAGCAGTTCCCTCAGGGGTGGGAACACTGAAGCTTTCTTT
CASSSLRGGNTEAFF
>NA|TRBV5-5|TRBJ2-1|few
TGTGCCAGCAGCTTATCAATGGGAAACAATGAGCAGTTCTTC
CASSLSMGNNEQFF
>TRBD2|TRBV12-5|TRBJ2-1|NA
TGTGCTAGTGGTTCGCCGACTAGCAGCAATGAGCAGTTCTTC
CASGSPTSSNEQFF
>TRBD1|TRBV3-1|TRBJ2-3|NA
TGTGCCAGCAGCATGGGACAGGGGTTCACAGATACGCAGTATTTT
CASSMGQGFTDTQYF